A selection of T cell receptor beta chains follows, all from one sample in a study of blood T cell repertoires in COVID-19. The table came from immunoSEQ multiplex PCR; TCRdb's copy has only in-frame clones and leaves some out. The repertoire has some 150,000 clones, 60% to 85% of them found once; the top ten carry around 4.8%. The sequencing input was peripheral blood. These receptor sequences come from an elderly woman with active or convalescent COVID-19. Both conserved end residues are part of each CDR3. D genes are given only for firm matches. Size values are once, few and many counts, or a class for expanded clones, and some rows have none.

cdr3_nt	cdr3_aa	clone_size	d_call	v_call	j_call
TGTGCCAGCTCAACGGGGGGACCTTATAGCAATCAGCCCCAGCATTTT	CASSTGGPYSNQPQHF	.	.	TRBV18	TRBJ1-5
TGTGCCAGCAGCCAAGGGTTGCAGGGGCCCACCTATGGCTACACCTTC	CASSQGLQGPTYGYTF	.	.	TRBV3-1/TRBV3-2	TRBJ1-2
TGTGCCAGCAGCCAAGAATCATCAGGCGGGAATACGCAGTATTTT	CASSQESSGGNTQYF	few	.	TRBV14	TRBJ2-3
TGTGCCTGGCGGGAGGGGGCGCGGTATGGCTACACCTTC	CAWREGARYGYTF	few	TRBD1	TRBV30	TRBJ1-2
TGTGCCAGTAGTACCCCATTTGGGACTAGCGGCATCGTGAGCACCGGGGAGCTGTTTTTT	CASSTPFGTSGIVSTGELFF	.	TRBD2	TRBV19	TRBJ2-2
TGTGCCAGCAGTCGACAGGGCACGGGATGGGATGGCTACACCTTC	CASSRQGTGWDGYTF	.	TRBD1	TRBV28	TRBJ1-2
TGTGCCAGCAGCCAAGATGGAGGCTATGGCTACACCTTC	CASSQDGGYGYTF	few	.	TRBV4-2	TRBJ1-2
TGTGCCAGTAGTATAGGGGCGACAGTTAACACTGAAGCTTTCTTT	CASSIGATVNTEAFF	few	.	TRBV19	TRBJ1-1
TGTGCCAGCAGTCACCAGGGAATTAGCAATCAGCCCCAGCATTTT	CASSHQGISNQPQHF	.	.	TRBV6-5	TRBJ1-5
TGCGCCAGCAGCCAAGTTGGGGGGTCGCAAGAGACCCAGTACTTC	CASSQVGGSQETQYF	.	.	TRBV4-3	TRBJ2-5
TGCAGTGCTAGGAGGAATGAGCAGTTCTTC	CSARRNEQFF	.	.	TRBV20-1	TRBJ2-1
TGTGCCAGCAGCGCCTGGGGCAACGGAAACACCATATATTTT	CASSAWGNGNTIYF	.	.	TRBV5-4	TRBJ1-3
TGTGCCAGCAGCTTGGGAAGCGGGGGGCCCTACGAGCAGTACTTC	CASSLGSGGPYEQYF	once	TRBD2	TRBV5-4	TRBJ2-7
TGCGCCAGCAGTGAGTCTGGCTCCGGGGGGACCCAGTACTTC	CASSESGSGGTQYF	.	.	TRBV10-1	TRBJ2-5
TGTGCCAGTAGTAATCCAGGAAGGTCAAAACTGTTTTTT	CASSNPGRSKLFF	.	.	TRBV19	TRBJ1-4
TGTGCCAGCAGCTTACGGGCAGGGCACTCCTACGAGCAGTACTTC	CASSLRAGHSYEQYF	.	.	TRBV11-2	TRBJ2-7
TGTGCCAGCAGTCCCCAGGGCCAAATTTACGAGCAGTACTTC	CASSPQGQIYEQYF	.	.	TRBV6-5	TRBJ2-7
TGTGCCAGCAGCTTACGACAGGGAAGTAATTTGGGATGGTCTGAAGCTTTCTTT	CASSLRQGSNLGWSEAFF	few	TRBD1	TRBV13	TRBJ1-1
TGTGCCAGTAGTAGGGACAGGGCCCGTGAAGCTTTCTTT	CASSRDRAREAFF	few	TRBD1	TRBV19	TRBJ1-1
TGCGCCAGCAGCTTGAGTTTCAGGGAGAACACTGAAGCTTTCTTT	CASSLSFRENTEAFF	.	.	TRBV5-1	TRBJ1-1
TGTGCCACCAGCAGAGACGGACAGGGGGATTCACCCCTCCACTTT	CATSRDGQGDSPLHF	.	TRBD1	TRBV15	TRBJ1-6
TGCGCCAGCAGTGAGAGTCCCGGGGGGACCCAGTACTTC	CASSESPGGTQYF	.	.	TRBV10-1	TRBJ2-5
TGTGCCTGGTGGAAGGGGGTTAGCTATGGCTACACCTTC	CAWWKGVSYGYTF	.	.	TRBV30	TRBJ1-2
TGTGCCAGCAGCTTGCGGGGGGGCCTAGGTGAGACCCAGTACTTC	CASSLRGGLGETQYF	.	TRBD2	TRBV5-6	TRBJ2-5
TGTGCCAGCAGTACCGGGACAGGACTTTTCCCTGAAGCTTTCTTT	CASSTGTGLFPEAFF	.	TRBD1	TRBV27	TRBJ1-1
TGCAGTGCTAGAGGGCAATACGAGCAGTACTTC	CSARGQYEQYF	.	.	TRBV20-1	TRBJ2-7
TGTGCCAGCTCAGAACTGGACAGGGCGACTGGAAACACCATATATTTT	CASSELDRATGNTIYF	.	TRBD1	TRBV18	TRBJ1-3
TGTGCCAGCAGCCAGCGGGTGGGCACTGAAGCTTTCTTT	CASSQRVGTEAFF	.	.	TRBV11-2	TRBJ1-1
TGTGCCAGCAGTGGGTCGATATTTAAGGGGCCTGGAAACACCATATATTTT	CASSGSIFKGPGNTIYF	.	.	TRBV6-1	TRBJ1-3
TGTGCCAGCAGAAGGGACAGGGGGAACAATCAGCCCCAGCATTTT	CASRRDRGNNQPQHF	.	TRBD1	TRBV6-5	TRBJ1-5
TGTGCCAGTAGCCGGACAGGGGCCAATCAGCCCCAGCATTTT	CASSRTGANQPQHF	.	TRBD1	TRBV19	TRBJ1-5
TGTGCCAGCAGTGGGGAGGGCCTAAACTATGGCTACACCTTC	CASSGEGLNYGYTF	.	.	TRBV3-1/TRBV3-2	TRBJ1-2
TGTGCCAGCTCACCAACTCTCGACAGGGCAGCTAATGAAAAACTGTTTTTT	CASSPTLDRAANEKLFF	.	TRBD1	TRBV18	TRBJ1-4
TGTGCCAGCAGTTGGACTAGCGGGGCGAAAAATGAGCAGTTCTTC	CASSWTSGAKNEQFF	.	TRBD2	TRBV27	TRBJ2-1
TGTGCCAGCGGACAGACTGAGCAGTTCTTC	CASGQTEQFF	.	.	TRBV2	TRBJ2-1
TGTGCCAGCAGTTCCCAGGGCGGGGGAATGGAGACCCAGTACTTC	CASSSQGGGMETQYF	.	TRBD2	TRBV6-6	TRBJ2-5